These 23 T cell receptor beta chains share one sample of origin, sequenced in a study of cytomegalovirus exposure and HLA in healthy donors. TCRdb's copy holds only in-frame clones and misses some; the assay was immunoSEQ multiplex PCR. The sample lists 120,000 or so clones, roughly 86% seen once, with nearly 5% in the top ten. Input material: PBMCs. These TCRs come from a man between 18 and 29 years old in good health and CMV-seronegative.

CDR3 coding DNA: TGTGCCAGCAGCGACTGGCGGAACTATGGCTACACCTTC. It codes for CASSDWRNYGYTF. This chain links TRBV2 with TRBJ1-2; D unresolved. Germline CDR1 and CDR2: SNHLY and FYNNEI. The germline V and J ends were trimmed by 6 bases and 2 bases, with 10 bases remaining between them. The CDR3 covers 13 residues.

The genes are TRBV30 and TRBJ2-6, with 8 bases matching TRBD1. This CDR3 is 17 amino acids long. Trimming removed 2 bases from V and 0 bases from J; junction bases left unmatched: 6. CDR1 is GTSNPN and CDR2 is SVGIG in the germline V gene (reference sequence). CDR3 nucleotides: TGTGCCTGGAGTCCAGGACAGGGTACCTCTGGGGCCAACGTCCTGACTTTC. Protein: CAWSPGQGTSGANVLTF.

The chain recombines TRBV30 with TRBJ2-2; D perhaps matches TRBD2 (7 bases). The germline V and J ends were trimmed by 3 bases and 4 bases, with 12 bases remaining between them. Per the germline V gene, CDR1 is GTSNPN and CDR2 is SVGIG (reference sequence). The CDR3 length is 14 residues. The CDR3 is CAWRGGALTGELFF. The CDR3 bases are TGTGCCTGGAGAGGGGGGGCGCTCACCGGGGAGCTGTTTTTT.

J is TRBJ1-5 and V is TRBV5-6; 8 bases match TRBD1. The V gene end was trimmed by 4 bases and the J gene end by 0 bases; junction bases not matched to a gene: 3. The CDR3 covers 15 residues. Germline lookup yields CDR1 SGHDT and CDR2 YYEEEE. The CDR3 is CASSQTGDSNQPQHF. CDR3 nucleotide sequence: TGTGCCAGCAGCCAGACAGGGGATAGCAATCAGCCCCAGCATTTT.

CDR3 protein: CASSLLAGISTDTQYF. CDR3 DNA: TGCGCCAGCAGCTTGCTAGCGGGGATAAGCACAGATACGCAGTATTTT. V and J are TRBV5-1 and TRBJ2-3, with TRBD2 identical over 9 bases. This CDR3 contains 16 residues. Per the germline V gene, CDR1 is SGHRS and CDR2 is YFSETQ. The V segment lost 1 base and the J segment 0 bases; nucleotides outside the gene matches: 3. The complete variable domain, with remaining parts taken from reference TRBV5-1 and TRBJ2-3, reads KAGVTQTPRYLIKTRGQQVTLSCSPISGHRSVSWYQQTPGQGLQFLFEYFSETQRNKGNFPGRFSGRQFSNSRSEMNVSTLELGDSALYLCASSLLAGISTDTQYFGPGTRLTVL.

The chain carries TRBV25-1 and TRBJ2-7; D uncertain. Per germline, CDR1 MGHDK and CDR2 SYGVNS. The CDR3 extends over 13 amino acids. The V end was cut by 10 bases, the J end by 1 base, with 14 bases between. The DNA of the CDR3 is TGTGCCACCGCTAGAGAAGTTTCCTACGAGCAGTACTTC. It codes for CATAREVSYEQYF.

This chain connects TRBV6-1 to TRBJ1-1; D unclear. The CDR3 has 13 amino acids. The germline CDR1 and CDR2 sequences are MNHNS and SASEGT. V was pared by 7 bases and J by 4 bases, with 13 bases between. For the CDR3, the DNA is TGTGCCAGCAAATCCCGGGTAAGCACTGAAGCTTTCTTT. Protein: CASKSRVSTEAFF.

The chain combines TRBV6-1 with TRBJ1-1, with 11 bases matching TRBD1. V was clipped by 3 bases and J by 5 bases; unmatched bases: 11. The CDR3 runs to 17 residues. Per the germline V gene, CDR1 is MNHNS and CDR2 is SASEGT. CDR3 region: CASSDYGQGAYGTEAFF. The CDR3, as DNA: TGTGCCAGCAGTGACTATGGACAGGGGGCATACGGAACTGAAGCTTTCTTT.

The genes are TRBV21-1 and TRBJ2-7; the D segment call TRBD2 is taken from the table without a DNA check. TRBV21-1 is flagged as a pseudogene. The CDR3 is 15 amino acids. The CDR3 DNA reads as TGTGCCAGCACCCCCCCCGGGGGGCCCTACTACGAGCAGTACTTC. It translates to CASTPPGGPYYEQYF.

Here the CDR3 reads CASSSQGFPNEKLFF. The CDR3 DNA sequence: TGCGCCAGCAGCTCCCAGGGATTCCCTAATGAAAAACTGTTTTTT. This chain uses TRBV5-1 with TRBJ1-4; perhaps TRBD1 as D (5 bases). CDR3 length: 15 residues. V was clipped by 3 bases and J by 3 bases, with 12 bases between them. From germline, CDR1 is SGHRS and CDR2 YFSETQ.

The chain is built from TRBV6-1 and TRBJ1-4, with D uncertain. CDR3 length: 14 amino acids. Trimming pared 1 base from V and 0 bases from J, leaving 3 bases between. Per the germline V gene, CDR1 is MNHNS and CDR2 is SASEGT. The CDR3 DNA reads TGTGCCAGCAGTGAAGTCGCAACTAATGAAAAACTGTTTTTT. Its protein is CASSEVATNEKLFF.

This clone was counted between two and nine times. The chain recombines TRBV30 with TRBJ2-5; D is perhaps TRBD2 (6 bases). Per germline, CDR1 GTSNPN and CDR2 SVGIG (reference sequence). V lost 2 bases, J lost 5 bases, and 12 bases lay in between. The CDR3 loop spans 13 amino acids. The chain's CDR3 is CAWSPHRGETQYF. CDR3 nucleotide sequence: TGTGCCTGGAGTCCGCACCGGGGGGAGACCCAGTACTTC.

The chain is built from TRBV5-1 and TRBJ1-1, with 8 positions matching TRBD1. Per the germline V gene, CDR1 is SGHRS and CDR2 is YFSETQ. The CDR3 sequence is 17 residues long. V shed 6 bases, J shed 1 base, and the junction held 14 bases outside the gene matches. The DNA of the CDR3 is TGCGCCAGCACCCAGGGGAAGGGGCAGGGGGCGAACACTGAAGCTTTCTTT. The encoded protein is CASTQGKGQGANTEAFF.

This clone has only one observation. At the DNA level, this CDR3 is encoded by other sequences in the same sample as well. J is TRBJ1-4 and V is TRBV5-6; 9 bases are a match to TRBD1. V shed 0 bases and J 5 bases; nucleotides not matched to a gene: 2. In germline, CDR1 is SGHDT, CDR2 YYEEEE. The CDR3 has 15 residues. The CDR3 DNA is TGTGCCAGCAGCTTGGCGGGACAGGGAAATGAAAAACTGTTTTTT. It translates to CASSLAGQGNEKLFF.

V usage is TRBV7-6 and J usage is TRBJ2-3; 8 bases agree with TRBD2. This CDR3 region has 15 residues. The trim removed 1 base at V and 6 bases at J, leaving 6 bases unmatched. Germline assignment: CDR1 SGHVS and CDR2 FNYEAQ. CDR3 sequence: CASSLVAGGEDTQYF. The CDR3 DNA follows: TGTGCCAGCAGCTTAGTGGCGGGGGGAGAGGATACGCAGTATTTT.

The chain joins TRBV5-6 to TRBJ2-2; maybe TRBD2 (6 bases). With 2 bases removed from V and 5 bases from J, the gap between germline ends came to 7 bases. The CDR3 has 13 amino acids. Looked up from germline, CDR1 is SGHDT and CDR2 is YYEEEE. CDR3 nucleotides: TGTGCCAGCAGCTTCGGAGGGACCGGGGAGCTGTTTTTT. Amino acids: CASSFGGTGELFF. Together with reference TRBV5-6 and TRBJ2-2, the CDR3 gives the full variable domain: DAGVTQSPTHLIKTRGQQVTLRCSPKSGHDTVSWYQQALGQGPQFIFQYYEEEERQRGNFPDRFSGHQFPNYSSELNVNALLLGDSALYLCASSFGGTGELFFGEGSRLTVL.

V usage is TRBV6-6 and J usage is TRBJ1-5, with D perhaps matching TRBD1 (5 bases). V shed 5 bases and J shed 7 bases, with 12 bases lying between them. Germline V gene data show CDR1 as MNHNY and CDR2 as SVGAGI (reference sequence). The CDR3 sequence is 13 residues long. The CDR3: CASSVSGDQPQHF. The CDR3 coding sequence is TGTGCCAGCAGTGTAAGCGGGGACCAGCCCCAGCATTTT.

The chain links TRBV6-5 to TRBJ2-1; 8 nucleotides align to TRBD2. The germline gives CDR1 MNHEY, CDR2 SVGAGI. The CDR3 spans 15 residues. Trimming at V came to 4 bases and at J to 0 bases, leaving 2 bases not matched to a gene. Here the CDR3 DNA reads TGTGCCAGCAGTTTAAGCGGGAGCTCCTACAATGAGCAGTTCTTC. It is translated as CASSLSGSSYNEQFF.

This sequence joins TRBV19 and TRBJ1-6; a possible D gene is TRBD1 (6 bases). CDR3 length equals 15 residues. Germline V gene lookup returns CDR1 LNHDA and CDR2 SQIVND (reference sequence). V lost 6 bases and J lost 10, with 19 bases in between. CDR3 protein: CASREGGGLRSPLHF. CDR3 nucleotide sequence: TGTGCCAGTAGAGAAGGGGGGGGGCTTCGGTCACCCCTCCACTTT.

J is TRBJ1-2 and V is TRBV7-9; D gene unclear. Germline V lookup: CDR1 SEHNR, CDR2 FQNEAQ (reference sequence). There are 14 residues in the CDR3. V was shortened by 5 bases and J by 0 bases, with 10 bases between the two germline ends. The CDR3 here is CASSPQLANYGYTF. As DNA, the CDR3 is TGTGCCAGCAGCCCCCAGCTAGCTAACTATGGCTACACCTTC.

The genes are TRBV29-1 and TRBJ1-1; D is undetermined. Trimming shortened V by 6 bases and J by 6 bases, and 11 bases separated the two germline ends. This CDR3 comprises 11 residues. Germline V gene lookup returns CDR1 SQVTM and CDR2 ANQGSEA. CDR3 in amino acids: CSVVAEAEAFF. The DNA for the CDR3 is TGCAGCGTCGTCGCGGAGGCTGAAGCTTTCTTT.

The V gene is TRBV7-8, the J gene TRBJ2-2, with D tentatively TRBD2 (6 bases). The CDR3 has 15 amino acids. Between the trimmed V and J ends, which lost 5 bases and 4 bases, there was a span of 14 bases. The germline V gene has CDR1 SGHVS and CDR2 FQNEAQ. CDR3 in amino acids: CASSARGYVTGELFF. CDR3 coding DNA: TGTGCCAGCAGCGCCCGGGGGTACGTCACCGGGGAGCTGTTTTTT.

The rearrangement uses TRBV5-1 and TRBJ2-3; 8 nucleotides align to TRBD2. This CDR3 has 18 residues. Germline values: CDR1 SGHRS, CDR2 YFSETQ. V dropped 0 bases and J dropped 0; count of bases not matched to a gene: 9. DNA of the CDR3: TGCGCCAGCAGCTTGGTTCCAGCGGGGGCCCCTAGCACAGATACGCAGTATTTT. It specifies CASSLVPAGAPSTDTQYF.